This T cell receptor beta chain was recovered during a study of T cells expressing NK-cell markers. Study in general: HCMV seropositivity characterized seven of the eight sequenced donors, and seronegativity one.

TCRdb reworked the 5' RACE reads into one entry per CDR3 protein, no DNA. The sample table sets out just under 7,500 distinct CDR3 sequences. Sequenced: blood T cells: a sorted CD56 or NKG2C T cell subset, CD4+ or CD8+ T cells, or bulk PBMC T cells (not recorded which). The clonotype comes from a man aged 18-70 years in good health.

CDR3: CASSPTVAELSYNEQFF. The gene calls are TRBV3-1 and TRBJ2-1; TCRdb's D call of TRBD2 is untestable without DNA. CDR3 length: 17 amino acids. The germline V gene encodes CDR1 LGHDT and CDR2 YNNKEL (reference sequence).